The 30 T cell receptor beta chains reported below all come from one sample, sequenced in a study of regulatory T cells in long-lasting Graves disease (dated by TCRdb to the early 2020s). The intended sense of this specimen's time point label: newly diagnosed GD, antithyroid drugs for less than 3 months. For both TCR sequencing and RNA sequencing, RNA was extracted from PBMCs using TRIzol. The library relied on multiplex PCR. The instrument given in TCRdb is Illumina HiSeq 4000. TCR beta libraries were built with iRepertoire HTBI primers and Arm-PCR amplification of CDR3 regions. The public reads were reanalyzed by TCRdb: fastp trimming at Q25, MiXCR alignment, in-frame beta chains only. Rows are unified per CDR3 protein, each entry keeping the most common DNA and genes. The sample data list 550,000 to 600,000 distinct CDR3 sequences, and roughly a sixth of these were observed just once. 9.5% to 15% of the sample lies in the top ten.

The data were also submitted as part of a second study, on T cells in Graves' hyperthyroidism and ophthalmopathy.

Sample: peripheral blood mononuclear cells (PBMCs), taken at new diagnosis, from a patient treated with antithyroid drugs. The source is a man younger than 30 with Graves disease. Donor details come from another sample of the same person, matched by shared clones.

There are many counts of this clonotype. The chain joins TRBV12-5 to TRBJ1-1, with D unresolved. The V end lost 3 bases, the J end lost 1 base, and 6 bases lay between the germline ends. Germline V gene lookup returns CDR1 LGHNT and CDR2 FRNRAP. This CDR3 has 13 amino acids. Here the CDR3 reads CASGLLQNTEAFF. The CDR3 DNA sequence: TGTGCTAGTGGTTTATTACAGAACACTGAAGCTTTCTTT.

This clonotype was counted only a few times. The chain recombines TRBV5-6 with TRBJ2-5; D is possibly TRBD2 (7 bases). Germline CDR1 is SGHDT and CDR2 is YYEEEE. This CDR3 is built from 15 residues. Trimming shortened V by 0 bases and J by 9 bases, and 18 bases separated the two germline ends. The CDR3 loop is CASSLGGTMKGAQYF. CDR3 nucleotide sequence: TGTGCCAGCAGCTTGGGGGGGACTATGAAGGGGGCCCAGTACTTC. Full variable domain (outside the CDR3, taken from reference TRBV5-6 and TRBJ2-5): DAGVTQSPTHLIKTRGQQVTLRCSPKSGHDTVSWYQQALGQGPQFIFQYYEEEERQRGNFPDRFSGHQFPNYSSELNVNALLLGDSALYLCASSLGGTMKGAQYFGPGTRLLVL.

This clonotype was recorded many times. The chain employs TRBV20-1 and TRBJ2-1, with 8 bases aligning to TRBD2. The germline V gene has CDR1 DFQATT and CDR2 SNEGSKA (reference sequence). The CDR3 extends over 13 amino acids. The CDR3 region has the DNA TGCAGAGCTCGGGGTAGCGGGATGTATGAGCAGTTCTTC. Translation gives CRARGSGMYEQFF.

In regard to this clonotype: A much larger clone is a single base away; this may be a read error. The rearrangement uses TRBV30 and TRBJ2-1, with D unresolved. The germline CDR1 and CDR2 sequences are GTSNPN and SVGIG (reference sequence). This CDR3 comprises 14 residues. As DNA, the CDR3 is TGTGCCTGGACTGATCGACTCAGATACAATGGGCAGTTCTTC. Protein product: CAWTDRLRYNGQFF.

This clonotype was observed many times. The chain has TRBV3-1 and TRBJ1-6, with a weak D call TRBD1 (5 bases). The CDR3 covers 12 residues. V lost 4 bases, J lost 14 bases, and 12 bases lay in between. Germline CDR1 reads LGHDT; CDR2 reads YNNKEL (reference sequence). The CDR3 reads CASSPGGTSLHF. In nucleotides, the CDR3 is TGTGCCAGCAGCCCCGGGGGAACCTCCCTCCACTTT.

As concerns this clonotype: A much larger clone lies a single base off, so this may be a read error. This chain connects TRBV20-1 to TRBJ2-7; D not certain. CDR1 and CDR2 from the germline V gene are DFQATT and SNEGSKA (reference sequence). This CDR3 region has 14 residues. V was shortened by 1 base and J by 2 bases, with 12 bases between the two germline ends. CDR3 loop: CSARAQTAPYEQYF. Written as DNA, the CDR3 is TGCAGTGCTAGAGCCCAGACGGCACCCTACGAGCAGTACTTC.

The chain is built from TRBV10-3 and TRBJ2-1, with TRBD2 identical over 9 bases. The V segment lost 8 bases and the J segment 10 bases; nucleotides outside the gene matches: 12. CDR3 size: 14 residues. CDR1 is ENHRY and CDR2 is SYGVKD in the germline V gene. In DNA, the CDR3 is TGTGCCATCGGAAACAGCGGGAGGTCCCAGGAGCAGTTCTTC. Translating gives CAIGNSGRSQEQFF.

As DNA, the CDR3 is TGTGCCAGCAGCTTGTCTATACAGACAGATACGCAGTATTTT. Translating it yields CASSLSIQTDTQYF. The rearrangement links TRBV11-3 to TRBJ2-3; D is uncertain. This CDR3 has 14 amino acids. With 3 bases removed from V and 3 bases from J, the gap between germline ends came to 10 bases. Germline CDR1 and CDR2: SGHNT and YENEEA.

The chain joins TRBV6-1 to TRBJ1-2; 8 bases are a match to TRBD1. The V gene's germline CDR1 is MNHNS and CDR2 SASEGT. V dropped 7 bases and J dropped 2; count of bases not matched to a gene: 18. There are 18 residues in the CDR3. DNA of the CDR3: TGTGCCAGCAACCCCGGGACAGGTATTTTTTATCGCAACTATGGCTACACCTTC. Translating gives CASNPGTGIFYRNYGYTF.

The rearrangement joins TRBV6-2 or TRBV6-3 to TRBJ1-6, with a tentative D call TRBD1 (5 bases). V dropped 0 bases and J dropped 10 bases, with 19 bases sitting between them. The length of the CDR3 is 17 residues. Germline-derived CDR1 and CDR2 are MNHEY and SVGEGT. CDR3 sequence (DNA): TGTGCCAGCAGTTACTCTCCGAGGGGCACGAGATACTCACCCCTCCACTTT. Translation gives CASSYSPRGTRYSPLHF.

The chain employs TRBV7-9 and TRBJ1-4, with D perhaps matching TRBD1 (6 bases). The V end lost 0 bases, the J end lost 14 bases, and 13 bases lay between the germline ends. The CDR3 is 13 residues long. The germline gives CDR1 SEHNR, CDR2 FQNEAQ (reference sequence). Here the CDR3 DNA reads TGTGCCAGCAGCTTAGCGCTTCCCAGGGGCCTGTTTTTT. Its protein is CASSLALPRGLFF.

This clonotype has just a few counts. This sequence joins TRBV15 and TRBJ2-7, with 9 bases lining up with TRBD1. Germline V CDR1 and CDR2: LNHNV, YYDKDF (reference sequence). The CDR3 loop spans 16 amino acids. V lost 5 bases, J lost 3 bases, and 11 bases stayed unmatched. The CDR3 DNA reads TGTGCCACCAGCGACGGACCGGGACAGGGTAACTACGAGCAGTACTTC. This translates into CATSDGPGQGNYEQYF.

In its sample, this clonotype was seen a few times. J is TRBJ2-6 and V is TRBV12-3 or TRBV12-4; D is undetermined. CDR3 length equals 13 residues. The V end was cut by 7 bases, the J end by 3 bases, with 7 bases between. The CDR3 loop reads CASTRVGANVLTF. The CDR3 DNA reads TGTGCCAGCACGCGAGTTGGGGCCAACGTCCTGACTTTC.

This clonotype has ten or more counts. The V call is TRBV20-1, the J call TRBJ2-7; 10 bases agree with TRBD2. The ends lost 0 bases at V and 1 base at J; junction bases unmatched: 6. The CDR3 covers 16 residues. Per germline, CDR1 DFQATT and CDR2 SNEGSKA (reference sequence). The CDR3 DNA sequence: TGCAGTGCTAGAGATCTCCTAGCGGGAGAATCCTACGAGCAGTACTTC. Translating gives CSARDLLAGESYEQYF.

In this sample, this clonotype turned up a few times. The chain uses TRBV10-3 and TRBJ2-5; D ambiguous. In germline, CDR1 is ENHRY, CDR2 SYGVKD. The CDR3 is made up of 13 amino acids. V dropped 2 bases and J dropped 3 bases, with 7 bases sitting between them. The CDR3: CAISEDTKETQYF. The CDR3 region has the DNA TGTGCCATCAGTGAGGACACTAAAGAGACCCAGTACTTC.

This clonotype was counted ten times or more. This chain joins TRBV9 and TRBJ2-1, with 8 bases lining up with TRBD2. Germline lookup yields CDR1 SGDLS and CDR2 YYNGEE. V lost 4 bases to trimming and J lost 5 bases; unmatched junction nucleotides: 11. This CDR3 has 16 amino acids. The CDR3 sequence: CASSPRPTSGNNEQFF. As DNA, the CDR3 is TGTGCCAGCAGCCCCCGTCCAACTAGCGGCAACAATGAGCAGTTCTTC.

As for this clonotype: A read error may explain this, as a much larger clone is one base away. The V gene is TRBV6-2 or TRBV6-3, the J gene TRBJ2-6, with unresolved D. Looked up from germline, CDR1 is MNHEY and CDR2 is SVGEGT. The V end lost 6 bases, the J end lost 0 bases, and 9 bases lay between the germline ends. CDR3 length: 15 amino acids. DNA for the CDR3: TGTGCCAGCAGGAGCATGAGCTCTGGGGCCAACGTCCTGACTTTC. This codes for CASRSMSSGANVLTF.

This clonotype was counted only a few times. The chain carries TRBV20-1 and TRBJ2-2; D gene uncertain. The length of the CDR3 is 13 residues. Trimming removed 7 bases at V and 0 bases at J, with 9 bases between. Germline values: CDR1 DFQATT, CDR2 SNEGSKA (reference sequence). The CDR3 nucleotides read TGCAGTGGGACGGACCCGAACACCGGGGAGCTGTTTTTT. Protein: CSGTDPNTGELFF.

This clonotype came up many times. CDR3 loop: CASSLTVGEQYF. Written as DNA, the CDR3 is TGTGCCAGCAGTTTAACGGTGGGCGAGCAGTACTTC. The chain has TRBV28 and TRBJ2-7; D remains ambiguous. V dropped 2 bases and J dropped 6 bases, with 8 bases sitting between them. Germline CDR1 MDHEN, CDR2 SYDVKM. This CDR3 has 12 residues.

This clonotype was picked up one time. A read error is possible here, since a much larger clone lies one base away. This chain links TRBV28 with TRBJ1-2; TRBD1 matches 7 bases. The germline gives CDR1 MDHEN, CDR2 SYDVKM. The CDR3 length is 15 residues. V was clipped by 5 bases and J by 5 bases; unmatched bases: 11. CDR3 loop: CASSQLDRVRYGYTF. For the CDR3, the DNA is TGTGCCAGCAGTCAATTAGACAGGGTTCGGTATGGCTACACCTTC.

The chain carries TRBV19 and TRBJ1-5; D is undetermined. Trimming took off 3 bases at V and 0 bases at J, with 6 bases between the two ends. The CDR3 runs 14 residues. The germline V gene encodes CDR1 LNHDA and CDR2 SQIVND (reference sequence). CDR3 amino acids: CASSIVYSNQPQHF. In DNA form, the CDR3 reads TGTGCCAGTAGTATTGTGTATAGCAATCAGCCCCAGCATTTT.

This clonotype was found a few times. V usage is TRBV18 and J usage is TRBJ2-1; D is unclear. Trimming stripped 3 bases from V and 0 bases from J, with 12 bases between. The V gene's germline CDR1 is KGHSH and CDR2 LQKENI. The CDR3 runs to 16 residues. The CDR3 DNA is TGTGCCAGCTCACCTATCGACTTCATCTCCTACAATGAGCAGTTCTTC. Amino acid sequence: CASSPIDFISYNEQFF.

This chain uses TRBV20-1 with TRBJ2-6; no clear D gene. The CDR3 sequence is 13 residues long. V was pared by 3 bases and J by 1 base, with 4 bases between. Germline V gives CDR1 DFQATT, CDR2 SNEGSKA (reference sequence). DNA of the CDR3: TGCAGTGCTAGGGTATCTGGGGCCAACGTCCTGACTTTC. This codes for CSARVSGANVLTF.

The V call is TRBV13, the J call TRBJ1-1; 8 bases agree with TRBD1. This CDR3 spans 16 amino acids. Germline V gene sequence: CDR1 PRHDT, CDR2 FYEKMQ (reference sequence). Trimming at V came to 0 bases and at J to 9 bases, leaving 12 bases not matched to a gene. The CDR3, as DNA: TGTGCCAGCAGCTTAGGGTTGGGACAGGTGACAAAGCAAGCTTTCTTT. Translation gives CASSLGLGQVTKQAFF.

This clonotype was recorded at least ten times. The chain uses TRBV7-8 and TRBJ1-5; 7 positions match TRBD1. The ends lost 5 bases at V and 4 bases at J; junction bases unmatched: 5. This CDR3 has 14 amino acids. Germline assignment: CDR1 SGHVS and CDR2 FQNEAQ. CDR3 loop: CASSLTQGNQPQHF. Here the CDR3 DNA reads TGTGCCAGCAGCCTGACACAGGGGAATCAGCCCCAGCATTTT.

In its sample, this clonotype was seen a few times. The chain uses TRBV7-2 and TRBJ2-1; the match to TRBD1 covers 9 bases. Germline trimming cut 4 bases from V and 8 bases from J; bases unmatched to any gene: 6. Germline CDR1 and CDR2: SGHTA and FQGNSA. The CDR3 is made up of 14 amino acids. Written as DNA, the CDR3 is TGTGCCAGCAGCTCCATGACAGGGGGACATGAGCAGTTCTTC. The encoded protein is CASSSMTGGHEQFF.

The V and J genes are TRBV3-1 and TRBJ1-3; D ambiguous. There are 16 residues in the CDR3. Germline V gene lookup returns CDR1 LGHDT and CDR2 YNNKEL (reference sequence). The V end was cut by 0 bases, the J end by 0 bases, with 9 bases between. The CDR3 loop reads CASSQEIRISGNTIYF. The CDR3 bases are TGTGCCAGCAGCCAAGAAATCCGAATCTCTGGAAACACCATATATTTT.

This clonotype has ten or more counts. The CDR3 sequence: CAISGWSNLSSGKYNEQFF. For the CDR3, the DNA is TGTGCCATCAGTGGGTGGTCGAATTTGTCTAGCGGGAAATACAATGAGCAGTTCTTC. This sequence joins TRBV10-3 and TRBJ2-1, with TRBD2 matching 9 bases. Germline V gene data show CDR1 as ENHRY and CDR2 as SYGVKD. Germline trimming cut 4 bases from V and 4 bases from J; bases unmatched to any gene: 17. The CDR3 covers 19 residues.

The chain joins TRBV4-1 to TRBJ2-7, with D possibly called TRBD1 or TRBD2 (5 bases each). The CDR3 has 17 residues. The ends were cut back, 0 bases at V and 2 bases at J, with 17 bases in the middle. CDR1 and CDR2 from the germline V gene are MGHRA and YSYEKL. CDR3 sequence (DNA): TGCGCCAGCAGCCAAGAGAGCTCGGCCCGGGGCCCCTACGAGCAGTACTTC. It encodes CASSQESSARGPYEQYF.

This clonotype was seen ten or more times. The CDR3 spells CASSERAGGVGDTQYF. CDR3 DNA sequence: TGTGCCAGCAGTGAACGAGCGGGAGGGGTCGGGGATACGCAGTATTTT. V gene TRBV6-2 or TRBV6-3 combines with J gene TRBJ2-3, with 10 bases that match TRBD2. Germline trimming cut 5 bases from V and 6 bases from J; bases unmatched to any gene: 11. The germline CDR1 and CDR2 sequences are MNHEY and SVGEGT. This CDR3 is 16 amino acids long.